Each of the 4 T cell receptor beta chains below was sequenced from the same sample in a study of cytomegalovirus exposure and HLA in healthy donors. 60 Vbeta and 13 Jbeta primers were used in PCR. Clones were sequenced by immunoSEQ multiplex PCR, and TCRdb holds only the in-frame ones, with some missing. This sample has around 130,000 clones; roughly four fifths occur once, and the top ten carry roughly 1.2%. Input material: PBMCs. The receptors come from a girl aged 2-10 years in good health and CMV-seronegative.

The chain is built from TRBV12-5 and TRBJ2-3, with 8 bases that match TRBD1. The CDR3 runs 16 residues. CDR1 and CDR2 from the germline V gene are LGHNT and FRNRAP. The V and J ends lost 3 bases and 0 bases, in that order; junction bases with no gene match: 5. The CDR3 DNA follows: TGTGCTAGTGGTTTTCGGACAGGGATGAGCACAGATACGCAGTATTTT. Protein: CASGFRTGMSTDTQYF.

This chain connects TRBV27 to TRBJ2-2; 8 bases map to TRBD2. The CDR3 is 17 amino acids. From germline, CDR1 is MNHEY and CDR2 SMNVEV (reference sequence). V shed 4 bases, J shed 0 bases, and the junction held 7 bases outside the gene matches. The chain's CDR3 is CASSSPGGFANTGELFF. For the CDR3, the DNA is TGTGCCAGCAGTTCCCCGGGGGGGTTCGCGAACACCGGGGAGCTGTTTTTT.

V is TRBV7-2 and J is TRBJ1-3; D possibly corresponds to TRBD1 (5 bases). The CDR3 runs 16 residues. The V gene's germline CDR1 is SGHTA and CDR2 FQGNSA. V was pared by 3 bases and J by 3 bases, with 15 bases between. The CDR3 reads CASSFKEEGLGNTIYF. The CDR3 nucleotides read TGTGCCAGCAGCTTTAAGGAAGAGGGACTTGGAAACACCATATATTTT.

This chain connects TRBV29-1 to TRBJ1-1; D not certain. Trimming removed 1 base from V and 1 base from J, with 10 bases in between. Germline loops: CDR1 SQVTM, CDR2 ANQGSEA. The CDR3 has 14 residues. CDR3 in amino acids: CSVEGGFRNTEAFF. CDR3 in DNA: TGCAGCGTTGAAGGAGGGTTTCGGAACACTGAAGCTTTCTTT.